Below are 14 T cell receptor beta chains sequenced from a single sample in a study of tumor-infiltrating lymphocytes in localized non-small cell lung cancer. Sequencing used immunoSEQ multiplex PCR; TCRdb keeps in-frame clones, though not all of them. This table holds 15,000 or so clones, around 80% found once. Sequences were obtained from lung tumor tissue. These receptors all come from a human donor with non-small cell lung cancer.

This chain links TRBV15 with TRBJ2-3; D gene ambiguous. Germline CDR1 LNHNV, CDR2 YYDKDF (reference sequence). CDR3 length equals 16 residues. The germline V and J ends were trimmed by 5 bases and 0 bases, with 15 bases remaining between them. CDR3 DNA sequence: TGTGCCACCAGCTACGACTTGAAAGAAAGCACAGATACGCAGTATTTT. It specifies CATSYDLKESTDTQYF.

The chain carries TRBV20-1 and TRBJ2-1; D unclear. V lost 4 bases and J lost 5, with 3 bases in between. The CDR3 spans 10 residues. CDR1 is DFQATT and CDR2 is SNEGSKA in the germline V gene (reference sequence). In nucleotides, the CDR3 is TGCAGTGCTAACAACAATGAGCAGTTCTTC. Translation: CSANNNEQFF.

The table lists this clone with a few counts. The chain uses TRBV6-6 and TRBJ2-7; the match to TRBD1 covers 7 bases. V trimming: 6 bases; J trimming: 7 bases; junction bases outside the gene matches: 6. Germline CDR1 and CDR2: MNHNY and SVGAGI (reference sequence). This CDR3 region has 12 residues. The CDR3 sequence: CASSFPTGEQYF. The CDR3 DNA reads TGTGCCAGCAGCTTTCCGACAGGGGAGCAGTACTTC.

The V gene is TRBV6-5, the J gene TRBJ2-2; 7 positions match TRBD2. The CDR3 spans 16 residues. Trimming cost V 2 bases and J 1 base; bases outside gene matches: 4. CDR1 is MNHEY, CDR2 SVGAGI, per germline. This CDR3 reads CASSYRLAGNTGELFF. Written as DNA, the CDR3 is TGTGCCAGCAGTTACCGACTAGCCGGGAACACCGGGGAGCTGTTTTTT.

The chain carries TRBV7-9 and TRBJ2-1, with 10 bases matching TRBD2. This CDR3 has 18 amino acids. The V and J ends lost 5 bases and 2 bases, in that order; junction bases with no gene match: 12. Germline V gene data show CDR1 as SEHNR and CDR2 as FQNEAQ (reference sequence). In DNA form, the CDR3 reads TGTGCCAGCAGCCTGTATTTGGGTAGCGGGAGGACCTACAATGAGCAGTTCTTC. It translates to CASSLYLGSGRTYNEQFF.

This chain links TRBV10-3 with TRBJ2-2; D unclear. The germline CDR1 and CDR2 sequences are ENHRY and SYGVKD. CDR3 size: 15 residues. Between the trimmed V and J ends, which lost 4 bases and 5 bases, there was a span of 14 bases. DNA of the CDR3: TGTGCCATCAGTGGATCAGGTCCCCCGACCGGGGAGCTGTTTTTT. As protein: CAISGSGPPTGELFF.

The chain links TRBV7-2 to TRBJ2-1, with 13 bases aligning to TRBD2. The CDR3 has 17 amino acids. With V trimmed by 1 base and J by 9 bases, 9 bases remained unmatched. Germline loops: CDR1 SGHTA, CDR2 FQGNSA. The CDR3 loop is CASSLGTGTSGMGEQFF. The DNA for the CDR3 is TGTGCCAGCAGCTTAGGGACCGGGACTAGCGGGATGGGTGAGCAGTTCTTC.

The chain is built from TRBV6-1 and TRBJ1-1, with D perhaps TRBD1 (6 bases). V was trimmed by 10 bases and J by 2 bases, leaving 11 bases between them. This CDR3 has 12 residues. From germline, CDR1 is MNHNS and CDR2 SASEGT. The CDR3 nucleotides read TGTGCCACTGACAGGCTCAACACTGAAGCTTTCTTT. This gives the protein CATDRLNTEAFF.

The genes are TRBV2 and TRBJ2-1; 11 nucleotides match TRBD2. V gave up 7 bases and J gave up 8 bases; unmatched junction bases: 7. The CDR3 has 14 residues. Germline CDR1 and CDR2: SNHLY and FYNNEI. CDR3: CASIPSGRSDEQFF. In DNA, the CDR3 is TGTGCCAGCATTCCTAGCGGGAGGAGTGATGAGCAGTTCTTC.

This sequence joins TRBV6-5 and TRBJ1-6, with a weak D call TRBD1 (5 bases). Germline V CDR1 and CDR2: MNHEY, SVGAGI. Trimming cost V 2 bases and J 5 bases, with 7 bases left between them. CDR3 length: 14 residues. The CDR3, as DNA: TGTGCCAGCAGTTACGGACATCATAATTCACCCCTCCACTTT. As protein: CASSYGHHNSPLHF.

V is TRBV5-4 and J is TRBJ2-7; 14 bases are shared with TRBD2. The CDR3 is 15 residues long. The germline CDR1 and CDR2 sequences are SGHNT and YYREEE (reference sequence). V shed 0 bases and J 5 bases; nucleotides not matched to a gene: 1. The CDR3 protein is CASSLAGLAGDEQYF. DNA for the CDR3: TGTGCCAGCAGCTTGGCGGGACTAGCGGGAGACGAGCAGTACTTC.

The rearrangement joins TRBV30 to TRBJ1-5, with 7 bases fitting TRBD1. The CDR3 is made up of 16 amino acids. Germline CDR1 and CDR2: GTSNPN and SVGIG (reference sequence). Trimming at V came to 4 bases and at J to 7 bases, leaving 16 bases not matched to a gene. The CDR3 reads CAWNNEGASWGQPQHF. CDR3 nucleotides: TGTGCCTGGAACAACGAGGGGGCCTCTTGGGGCCAGCCCCAGCATTTT. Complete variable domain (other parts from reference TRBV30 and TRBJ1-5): SQTIHQWPATLVQPVGSPLSLECTVEGTSNPNLYWYRQAAGRGLQLLFYSVGIGQISSEVPQNLSASRPQDRQFILSSKKLLLSDSGFYLCAWNNEGASWGQPQHFGDGTRLSIL.

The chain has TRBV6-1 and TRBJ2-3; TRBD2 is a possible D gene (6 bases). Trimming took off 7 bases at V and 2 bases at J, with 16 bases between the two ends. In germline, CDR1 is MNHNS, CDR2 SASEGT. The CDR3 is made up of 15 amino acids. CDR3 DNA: TGTGCCAGCACCGACTGGGACTTAGACACAGATACGCAGTATTTT. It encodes CASTDWDLDTDTQYF.

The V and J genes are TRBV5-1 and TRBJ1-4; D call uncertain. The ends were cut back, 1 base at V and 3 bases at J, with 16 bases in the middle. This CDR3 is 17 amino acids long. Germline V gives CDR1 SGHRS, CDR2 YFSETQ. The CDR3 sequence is CASSLTEVGQANEKLFF. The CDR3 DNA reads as TGCGCCAGCAGCTTGACCGAGGTCGGGCAGGCTAATGAAAAACTGTTTTTT.